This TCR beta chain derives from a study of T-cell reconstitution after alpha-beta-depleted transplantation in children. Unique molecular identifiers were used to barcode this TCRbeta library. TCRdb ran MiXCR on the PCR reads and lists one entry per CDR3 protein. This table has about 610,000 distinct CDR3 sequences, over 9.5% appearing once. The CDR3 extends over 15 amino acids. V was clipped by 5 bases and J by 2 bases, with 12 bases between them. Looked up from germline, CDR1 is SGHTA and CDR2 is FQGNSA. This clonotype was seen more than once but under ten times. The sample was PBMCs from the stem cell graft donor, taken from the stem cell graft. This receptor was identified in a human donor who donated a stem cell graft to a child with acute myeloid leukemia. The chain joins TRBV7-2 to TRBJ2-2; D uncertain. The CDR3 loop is CASSPPPFNTGELFF. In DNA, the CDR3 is TGTGCCAGCAGCCCCCCCCCTTTTAACACCGGGGAGCTGTTTTTT.